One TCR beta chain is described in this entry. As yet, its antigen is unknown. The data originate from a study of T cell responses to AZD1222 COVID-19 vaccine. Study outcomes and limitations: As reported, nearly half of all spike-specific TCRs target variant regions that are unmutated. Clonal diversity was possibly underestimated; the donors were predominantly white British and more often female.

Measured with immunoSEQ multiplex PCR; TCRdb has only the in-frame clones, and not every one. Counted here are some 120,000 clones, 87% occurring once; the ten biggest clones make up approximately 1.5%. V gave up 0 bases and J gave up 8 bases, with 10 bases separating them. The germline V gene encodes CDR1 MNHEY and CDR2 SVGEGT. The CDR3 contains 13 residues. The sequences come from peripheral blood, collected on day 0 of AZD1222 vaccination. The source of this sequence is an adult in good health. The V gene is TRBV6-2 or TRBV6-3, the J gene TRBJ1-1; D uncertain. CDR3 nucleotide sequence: TGTGCCAGCAGTTACTCGATGGAAGAAGAAGCTTTCTTT. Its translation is CASSYSMEEEAFF.